This TCR beta chain was documented in a study of CD8 T cells in cerebrospinal fluid in Alzheimer's disease. At the level of the study: Plate-based nested PCR sequencing and droplet-based sequencing measured CSF T cell clonal expansion.

All participants were free of acute infectious disease and in good physical condition. For droplet-based sequencing, live CSF cells were sorted using a live/dead marker. The length of the CDR3 is 18 residues. TCRdb re-called the 10x single-cell sequencing reads; every CDR3 protein appears as one record, without DNA. Recorded for this sample: about 1,600 distinct CDR3 sequences. For this clonotype: Antigen unknown.

Study-wide findings and caveats: Patients with mild cognitive impairment or Alzheimer's disease had a larger top CSF clone percentage than controls.

This clonotype was obtained from a human donor in good health. This chain links TRBV23-1 with TRBJ1-4. TRBV23-1 is labeled an ORF, and its function is uncertain. Source material: cerebrospinal fluid. CDR3 amino acids: CASSQSTSTSATNEKLFF.